Below, 32 T cell receptor beta chains from the same sample are listed, as sequenced in a study of cytomegalovirus exposure and HLA in healthy donors. The primer mix had 60 Vbeta and 13 Jbeta primers. Sequenced by immunoSEQ multiplex PCR; TCRdb stores in-frame clones only, minus some. The table for this sample gives 100,000 to 150,000 clones. Sample: PBMCs. The receptors were gathered from a man aged 30-40 years in good health and CMV-seronegative.

J is TRBJ2-7 and V is TRBV6-5; the match to TRBD2 covers 11 bases. Per germline, CDR1 MNHEY and CDR2 SVGAGI. Trimming cost V 6 bases and J 2 bases; bases outside gene matches: 6. The CDR3 length is 15 residues. The CDR3 loop is CASRETSGIPYEQYF. The CDR3 DNA reads as TGTGCCAGCAGAGAGACTAGCGGGATCCCCTACGAGCAGTACTTC.

The V call is TRBV27, the J call TRBJ2-1, with TRBD2 matching over 10 bases. Per germline, CDR1 MNHEY and CDR2 SMNVEV (reference sequence). CDR3 length: 15 residues. Germline trimming cut 5 bases from V and 6 bases from J; bases unmatched to any gene: 7. The CDR3 is CASSTSSGSPNEQFF. CDR3 sequence (DNA): TGTGCCAGCAGTACATCTAGCGGGAGCCCCAATGAGCAGTTCTTC.

The rearrangement uses TRBV30 and TRBJ2-1; 8 nucleotides match TRBD1. The junction had 8 bases not matched to a gene; V was cut back by 5 bases and J by 5 bases. Germline V gene lookup returns CDR1 GTSNPN and CDR2 SVGIG (reference sequence). The CDR3 runs to 14 residues. CDR3 amino acids: CAWVRPTGDNEQFF. For the CDR3, the DNA is TGTGCCTGGGTGAGGCCGACAGGGGACAATGAGCAGTTCTTC.

This chain links TRBV30 with TRBJ1-1; D call uncertain. Trimming left V 4 bases short and J 1 base short, with 7 bases between. The CDR3 has 12 residues. Germline V CDR1 and CDR2: GTSNPN, SVGIG (reference sequence). The CDR3 loop is CAWMRENTEAFF. Written as DNA, the CDR3 is TGTGCCTGGATGCGAGAGAACACTGAAGCTTTCTTT.

The chain links TRBV6-1 to TRBJ2-7, with 9 bases fitting TRBD1. V was pared by 2 bases and J by 1 base, with 3 bases of the junction left unmatched. Germline-derived CDR1 and CDR2 are MNHNS and SASEGT. The CDR3 totals 15 residues. CDR3 nucleotides: TGTGCCAGCAGTGAAAGCGGGACAGGGTCCTACGAGCAGTACTTC. Translated: CASSESGTGSYEQYF.

The chain uses TRBV23-1 and TRBJ1-1; D may be TRBD1 (5 bases). TRBV23-1 is sorted into the ORF group, with uncertain function. The CDR3 is 17 residues long. V lost 0 bases, J lost 2 bases, and 16 bases lay in between. The CDR3 is CASSQSIRVRGNTEAFF. CDR3 DNA: TGCGCCAGCAGTCAATCTATCAGGGTGCGGGGTAACACTGAAGCTTTCTTT.

The chain combines TRBV6-1 with TRBJ1-2, with a tentative D call TRBD1 (5 bases). Germline V gene lookup returns CDR1 MNHNS and CDR2 SASEGT. Trimming cost V 0 bases and J 7 bases, with 12 bases left between them. The CDR3 totals 14 residues. The CDR3 DNA follows: TGTGCCAGCAGTGAAGCGCGGGGGTTCGGTGGCTACACCTTC. It is translated as CASSEARGFGGYTF.

The genes are TRBV27 and TRBJ1-1, with 8 bases lining up with TRBD1. The CDR3 extends over 16 amino acids. Trimming took 4 bases from V and 1 from J; bases not matched to a gene: 8. Germline V gives CDR1 MNHEY, CDR2 SMNVEV (reference sequence). As DNA, the CDR3 is TGTGCCAGCAGTTGGGTCGGACAGGGTTCGAACACTGAAGCTTTCTTT. Protein sequence: CASSWVGQGSNTEAFF.

This rearrangement joins TRBV28 to TRBJ1-2; D gene ambiguous. The length of the CDR3 is 13 residues. CDR1 and CDR2 (germline): MDHEN, SYDVKM. V gave up 1 base and J gave up 8 bases, with 11 bases separating them. The CDR3 DNA follows: TGTGCCAGCAGTTTATCGAGAATTCACGGCTACACCTTC. Amino acids: CASSLSRIHGYTF.

This chain links TRBV19 with TRBJ1-1; D unclear. The CDR3 extends over 11 amino acids. V was cut by 1 base and J by 7 bases, with 4 bases left in between. Germline V CDR1 and CDR2: LNHDA, SQIVND (reference sequence). The CDR3 nucleotides read TGTGCCAGTAGTATAGTCGGTGAAGCTTTCTTT. As protein: CASSIVGEAFF.

The V gene is TRBV23-1, the J gene TRBJ2-2; possibly TRBD1 for D (6 bases). TRBV23-1 is flagged as an ORF with uncertain function. The CDR3 sequence is 18 residues long. Trimming stripped 0 bases from V and 6 bases from J, with 20 bases between. In DNA, the CDR3 is TGCGCCAGCAGTCAATCCGTCTCGAAGGAAGGGGGTCCCGGGGAGCTGTTTTTT. This gives the protein CASSQSVSKEGGPGELFF.

This sequence joins TRBV5-1 and TRBJ1-1; possibly TRBD1 for D (5 bases). Germline V gene lookup returns CDR1 SGHRS and CDR2 YFSETQ. Between the trimmed V and J ends, which lost 0 bases and 0 bases, there was a span of 12 bases. There are 16 residues in the CDR3. CDR3 nucleotides: TGCGCCAGCAGCTTGGCCGGCCAGGGCTTGAACACTGAAGCTTTCTTT. Its protein product is CASSLAGQGLNTEAFF.

The V gene is TRBV29-1, the J gene TRBJ1-1; TRBD1 aligns across 7 bases. Germline lookup yields CDR1 SQVTM and CDR2 ANQGSEA. V shed 5 bases and J 0 bases; nucleotides not matched to a gene: 3. The length of the CDR3 is 13 residues. Here the CDR3 reads CSVRGRMNTEAFF. The CDR3 DNA sequence: TGCAGCGTTAGGGGGCGCATGAACACTGAAGCTTTCTTT.

The genes are TRBV28 and TRBJ1-6, with D possibly being TRBD1 (5 bases). Trimming removed 2 bases from V and 5 bases from J, with 7 bases in between. Germline CDR1 reads MDHEN; CDR2 reads SYDVKM. This CDR3 is built from 14 residues. CDR3 nucleotide sequence: TGTGCCAGCAGTTTAGGGGGGGATAATTCACCCCTCCACTTT. Translated, it gives CASSLGGDNSPLHF.

The rearrangement joins TRBV25-1 to TRBJ2-7, with 12 bases aligning to TRBD2. V lost 1 base to trimming and J lost 4 bases; unmatched junction nucleotides: 5. Germline values: CDR1 MGHDK, CDR2 SYGVNS. The CDR3 is 16 amino acids. CDR3 DNA: TGTGCCAGCAGTGAATTTCGACTAGCGGGAGTTTACGAGCAGTACTTC. Translated, it gives CASSEFRLAGVYEQYF.

The rearrangement uses TRBV30 and TRBJ2-2; 7 bases match TRBD2. Losses at the gene ends were 0 bases for V and 6 bases for J; bases not matched to a gene: 7. The germline V gene encodes CDR1 GTSNPN and CDR2 SVGIG (reference sequence). CDR3 length: 15 amino acids. The CDR3 DNA reads TGTGCCTGGAGTGTATCGGGAGGAATCGCCGGGGAGCTGTTTTTT. Protein product: CAWSVSGGIAGELFF.

The J gene is TRBJ2-5, the V gene TRBV14, with D perhaps TRBD2 (6 bases). Germline loops: CDR1 SGHDN, CDR2 FVKESK. V dropped 0 bases and J dropped 4 bases, with 9 bases sitting between them. The CDR3 is made up of 14 amino acids. The CDR3 sequence: CASSQEGLGETQYF. The DNA of the CDR3 is TGTGCCAGCAGCCAAGAGGGACTCGGAGAGACCCAGTACTTC.

The rearrangement uses TRBV10-3 and TRBJ2-5, with 9 nucleotides matching TRBD2. J was trimmed by 5 bases and V by 2 bases; bases with no gene match: 9. Germline CDR1 and CDR2: ENHRY and SYGVKD. This CDR3 comprises 16 residues. CDR3 region: CAISEGIAGVRETQYF. The CDR3 DNA follows: TGTGCCATCAGTGAGGGGATAGCGGGAGTACGGGAGACCCAGTACTTC.

CDR3: CASSRLAGTDTQYF. In DNA, the CDR3 is TGCGCCAGCAGTCGGCTAGCGGGAACAGATACGCAGTATTTT. The gene calls are TRBV10-1 and TRBJ2-3; TRBD2 matches at 9 bases. The CDR3 covers 14 residues. V lost 5 bases, J lost 3 bases, and 3 bases stayed unmatched. CDR1 WNHNN and CDR2 SYGVQD come from the germline V gene (reference sequence).

The V gene is TRBV7-3, the J gene TRBJ2-3; D is uncertain. The CDR3 sequence is 15 residues long. In germline, CDR1 is SGHTA, CDR2 FQGTGA. V was pared by 1 base and J by 0 bases, with 8 bases between. The CDR3 loop reads CASSLSRASTDTQYF. CDR3 sequence (DNA): TGTGCCAGCAGCTTAAGCCGAGCTAGCACAGATACGCAGTATTTT. Using reference TRBV7-3 and TRBJ2-3 for the parts outside the CDR3, the full variable domain is GAGVSQTPSNKVTEKGKYVELRCDPISGHTALYWYRQSLGQGPEFLIYFQGTGAADDSGLPNDRFFAVRPEGSVSTLKIQRTERGDSAVYLCASSLSRASTDTQYFGPGTRLTVL.

As regards this clone: This same CDR3 is encoded by further DNA sequences in the sample. The chain uses TRBV11-1 and TRBJ2-7, with TRBD1 matching over 7 bases. V shed 1 base and J 4 bases; nucleotides not matched to a gene: 10. The CDR3 consists of 16 residues. Per germline, CDR1 SGHAT and CDR2 FQDESV (reference sequence). In DNA form, the CDR3 reads TGTGCCAGCAGCTTAGAGGGCTTACAGGGGCGTTACGAGCAGTACTTC. As protein: CASSLEGLQGRYEQYF.

V usage is TRBV11-2 and J usage is TRBJ2-5; 11 bases match TRBD2. CDR1 SGHAT and CDR2 FQNNGV come from the germline V gene. The CDR3 is 17 residues long. With V trimmed by 2 bases and J by 5 bases, 10 bases remained unmatched. The CDR3 DNA reads as TGTGCCAGCAGCTTACAACTAGCGGGAGTAAGTGAGGAGACCCAGTACTTC. Its protein product is CASSLQLAGVSEETQYF.

The chain carries TRBV4-2 and TRBJ2-5, with D possibly matching TRBD2 (5 bases). Germline V gene sequence: CDR1 LGHNA, CDR2 YNFKEQ. Trimming removed 0 bases from V and 5 bases from J, with 28 bases in between. The CDR3 consists of 20 residues. This CDR3 reads CASSQDPPAQSGWVRETQYF. The CDR3 DNA follows: TGTGCCAGCAGCCAAGACCCCCCTGCGCAATCGGGGTGGGTGCGGGAGACCCAGTACTTC.

V and J are TRBV6-1 and TRBJ2-2, with D possibly being TRBD2 (6 bases). The CDR3 extends over 14 amino acids. Germline assignment: CDR1 MNHNS and CDR2 SASEGT. V lost 6 bases to trimming and J lost 2 bases, with 10 bases between them. This CDR3 reads CASRGGPNTGELFF. In nucleotides, the CDR3 is TGTGCCAGCAGGGGGGGACCTAACACCGGGGAGCTGTTTTTT.

J is TRBJ2-2 and V is TRBV28; tentative D call: TRBD2 (5 bases). CDR3 length: 15 amino acids. With 6 bases removed from V and 1 base from J, the gap between germline ends came to 12 bases. CDR1 MDHEN and CDR2 SYDVKM come from the germline V gene. The CDR3, as DNA: TGTGCCAGCAGCGACGTCGGGGTGAACACCGGGGAGCTGTTTTTT. Residues: CASSDVGVNTGELFF.

V is TRBV5-4 and J is TRBJ1-2, with D possibly being TRBD1 (5 bases). CDR1 is SGHNT, CDR2 YYREEE, per germline (reference sequence). V shed 2 bases and J shed 7 bases, with 18 bases lying between them. The CDR3 is 15 residues long. Here the CDR3 reads CASSLPLLTQGGYTF. CDR3 sequence (DNA): TGTGCCAGCAGCTTACCCCTCCTGACGCAGGGTGGCTACACCTTC.

The chain couples TRBV28 to TRBJ1-4; TRBD1 is a possible D gene (6 bases). The CDR3 runs to 15 residues. Germline V gene data show CDR1 as MDHEN and CDR2 as SYDVKM. V was cut by 7 bases and J by 0 bases, with 12 bases left in between. DNA for the CDR3: TGTGCCAGCAACCCAGGGGAGACAACTAATGAAAAACTGTTTTTT. It encodes CASNPGETTNEKLFF. The full variable domain, completed using reference TRBV28 and TRBJ1-4, is DVKVTQSSRYLVKRTGEKVFLECVQDMDHENMFWYRQDPGLGLRLIYFSYDVKMKEKGDIPEGYSVSREKKERFSLILESASTNQTSMYLCASNPGETTNEKLFFGSGTQLSVL.

The chain has TRBV11-2 and TRBJ1-5; 8 bases are shared with TRBD1. The CDR3 length is 16 residues. CDR1 and CDR2 (germline): SGHAT, FQNNGV. J gave up 5 bases and V 4 bases, and 10 bases lay outside the gene matches. The CDR3 region is CASSSNRGGWHQPQHF. The CDR3 region has the DNA TGTGCCAGCAGCTCCAACAGGGGGGGGTGGCATCAGCCCCAGCATTTT.

This chain links TRBV15 with TRBJ1-6; D remains unclear. Germline V gene lookup returns CDR1 LNHNV and CDR2 YYDKDF (reference sequence). V lost 0 bases, J lost 7 bases, and 4 bases lay in between. The CDR3 length is 13 residues. For the CDR3, the DNA is TGTGCCACCAGCAGAGATCGGAATTCACCCCTCCACTTT. Translated, it gives CATSRDRNSPLHF.

The J gene is TRBJ2-2, the V gene TRBV30; tentative D call: TRBD2 (6 bases). V was cut by 2 bases and J by 8 bases, with 12 bases left in between. Germline V gives CDR1 GTSNPN, CDR2 SVGIG (reference sequence). CDR3 length: 13 amino acids. Here the CDR3 reads CAWSSGLFGELFF. CDR3 nucleotide sequence: TGTGCCTGGAGTAGCGGGTTGTTTGGGGAGCTGTTTTTT.

This sequence joins TRBV11-2 and TRBJ2-1, with TRBD2 identical over 9 bases. The V and J ends lost 5 bases and 2 bases, in that order; junction bases with no gene match: 4. Per the germline V gene, CDR1 is SGHAT and CDR2 is FQNNGV. The CDR3 covers 15 residues. CDR3 DNA sequence: TGTGCCAGCAGCCCTCCTAGCGGGGCCTACAATGAGCAGTTCTTC. This sequence encodes CASSPPSGAYNEQFF.

This chain joins TRBV27 and TRBJ2-1; 11 bases map to TRBD1. The CDR3 extends over 15 amino acids. Germline CDR1 and CDR2: MNHEY and SMNVEV (reference sequence). V lost 2 bases, J lost 7 bases, and 4 bases stayed unmatched. This chain's CDR3 is CASSLGTGGTNEQFF. The CDR3, as DNA: TGTGCCAGCAGTTTAGGGACAGGGGGTACAAATGAGCAGTTCTTC.